The rows below give T cell receptor beta chains drawn from one sample of a study of T-cell reconstitution after alpha-beta-depleted transplantation in children. A single record per CDR3 protein comes from TCRdb applying MiXCR to the PCR reads. The data contain about 420,000 distinct CDR3 sequences, about a sixth of them singletons. The sample consisted of PBMCs, mostly from graft donor cells, taken 360 days after TCRalphabeta/CD19-depleted stem cell transplant. Receptor source: a boy in the first two years of life who had a stem cell transplant for Wiskott-Aldrich syndrome, so the T cells may come from the graft donor. The CDR3 runs from the conserved cysteine through the conserved F or W. The D gene is left open where the match is weak. Size values are once, few and many counts, or a class for expanded clones, and some rows have none.

v_gene	d_gene	j_gene	abundance	CDR3nt	CDR3aa
TRBV12-3/TRBV12-4	TRBD2	TRBJ2-3	many	TGTGCCAGCAGTCAAGGACTAGCGCTTAGCACAGATACGCAGTATTTT	CASSQGLALSTDTQYF
TRBV7-7	NA	TRBJ2-1	few	TGTGCCAGCAGCTTACTATTTTCCAATGAGCAGTTCTTC	CASSLLFSNEQFF
TRBV4-2	NA	TRBJ1-2	few	TGTGCCAGCAGCCAAGAAAACTATGGCTACACCTTC	CASSQENYGYTF
TRBV24-1	TRBD2	TRBJ2-1	NA	TGTGCCACCAGTGACCCGAGCGGGAGGGGCCACAATGAGCAGTTCTTC	CATSDPSGRGHNEQFF
TRBV7-9	TRBD1	TRBJ2-1	NA	TGTGCCAGCAGCCCTTGGACAGGTCATAGTGAGCAGTTCTTC	CASSPWTGHSEQFF
TRBV12-3/TRBV12-4	NA	TRBJ1-2	NA	TGTGCCAGCAACCTCGGGACAAACTATGGCTACACCTTC	CASNLGTNYGYTF
TRBV5-1	TRBD2	TRBJ2-1	NA	TGCGCCAGCAGCTTAAGAAAGGGCGGGGGGCTGTACAATGAGCAGTTCTTC	CASSLRKGGGLYNEQFF
TRBV4-2	NA	TRBJ2-2	NA	TGTGCCAGCAGCCGAGACCGGGGCCCGCCCGGGGAGCTGTTTTTT	CASSRDRGPPGELFF
TRBV18	NA	TRBJ2-7	NA	TGTGCCAGCTCACCTAACGGGGGGCTCGGCGAGCAGTACTTC	CASSPNGGLGEQYF
TRBV21-1	NA	TRBJ2-3	NA	TGTGCCAGCAGCAAAAGGGGCACATATAATCGCACAGATACGCAGTATTTT	CASSKRGTYNRTDTQYF
TRBV11-1	TRBD1	TRBJ2-1	few	TGTGCCAGCAGCTTTTTGATGGGACCGAAGACCGGGACAGGGCGTCTTGAGCAGTTCTTC	CASSFLMGPKTGTGRLEQFF
TRBV4-2	NA	TRBJ2-5	NA	TGTGCCAGCAGCCAGGGTATGACAGGAAGGGGAGAGACCCAGTACTTC	CASSQGMTGRGETQYF
TRBV29-1	NA	TRBJ2-7	few	TGCAGCGTTGTCTCTGCGAGATCCTACGAGCAGTACTTC	CSVVSARSYEQYF
TRBV18	TRBD2	TRBJ2-7	once	TGTGCCAGCTCACCAGGGAGGGGACCGACCTACGAGCAGTACTTC	CASSPGRGPTYEQYF
TRBV25-1	TRBD2	TRBJ2-7	NA	TGTGCCAGCGGACTAGCGGGAGGGTACGAGCAGTACTTC	CASGLAGGYEQYF
TRBV20-1	TRBD2	TRBJ2-1	few	TGCAGTGCAGGTGGGACTACTAGCGGGGGGACTGAGCAGTTCTTC	CSAGGTTSGGTEQFF
TRBV28	TRBD2	TRBJ2-5	NA	TGTGCCAGCAGTTTGTTCGGGACTAGCGGGACGTACCAAGAGACCCAGTACTTC	CASSLFGTSGTYQETQYF
TRBV9	NA	TRBJ2-2	once	TGTGCCAGCAGCGTAAGACAGCCCTCGAACACCGGGGAGCTGTTTTTT	CASSVRQPSNTGELFF
TRBV12-3/TRBV12-4	NA	TRBJ2-1	NA	TGTGCCAGCAGTTTTTTTGGGGGGGCCTCCCACAATGAGCAGTTCTTC	CASSFFGGASHNEQFF
TRBV28	NA	TRBJ2-7	NA	TGTGCCAGCGGCCCCGGGACTCACTCCTACGAGCAGTACTTC	CASGPGTHSYEQYF